These T cell receptor beta chains were read from a single sample in a study of blood T cell repertoires in COVID-19. The assay was immunoSEQ multiplex PCR, and TCRdb's table has in-frame clones only and misses some. The table shows roughly 330,000 clones, with 86% occurring only once. Sequencing was carried out using peripheral blood. These receptors were obtained from a woman between 45 and 65 years old with acute or convalescent COVID-19. The conserved cysteine and the conserved F or W are not part of the CDR3 here.

V gene	J gene	CDR3 protein
TRBV24-1	TRBJ2-1	ATSVPSAGAPYNEQF
TRBV6-7	TRBJ1-5	ASSYLTGGPQVSNQPQH
TRBV5-5	TRBJ1-1	ASSPDRVWIENTEAF
TRBV5-1	TRBJ2-3	ASSLAGVVSGTQY
TRBV11-2	TRBJ1-1	ASSLDQPGQGAQAF
TRBV7-6	TRBJ2-3	ASSLTGTTSADTQY
TRBV6-5	TRBJ1-2	ASSLHDRGGYT
TRBV7-9	TRBJ2-7	ASSLGLAGGPGQY
TRBV27	TRBJ2-7	ASSPGTGFYEQY
TRBV5-1	TRBJ2-1	ASSAYRDPGYNEQF
TRBV10-1	TRBJ2-5	VTVRGQETQY
TRBV28	TRBJ2-7	ASSFGSGGYEQY
TRBV27	TRBJ2-7	ASSLLPSYEQY
TRBV20-1	TRBJ2-1	SASTSGRIYNEQF
TRBV7-2	TRBJ2-1	ASSLEGSGSRRGEQF
TRBV28	TRBJ1-3	ASSLSFSASLGNTIY
TRBV4-2	TRBJ2-5	ASSQLAGVGETQY
TRBV14	TRBJ2-1	ASSHQGAVIHNEQF
TRBV7-6	TRBJ2-7	ASSEPWGASGLAGVRSYEQY
TRBV7-9	TRBJ2-1	ASSFPQGFFLNEQF
TRBV9	TRBJ2-7	ASSVEGVVDEQY
TRBV6-4	TRBJ2-3	ASSVTTRDTQY
TRBV3-1/TRBV3-2	TRBJ1-1	ASSEGPRTEAF
TRBV28	TRBJ2-7	ASSGRVPSEEQY
TRBV2	TRBJ2-5	ASSGFGGGGETQY
TRBV5-8	TRBJ2-3	ASSLASGRTDTQY
TRBV11-2	TRBJ1-1	ASSFLQGATEAF
TRBV18	TRBJ1-3	ASSLRGAGSPGNTIY
TRBV5-8	TRBJ1-1	ASSRTGMNTEAF
TRBV30	TRBJ2-5	AWQGGLETQY
TRBV9	TRBJ2-2	ASSVGPGAGELF
TRBV5-1	TRBJ2-2	ASSFPWVAGTSRAGELF
TRBV29-1	TRBJ2-2	SVETSGVGELF
TRBV6-6	TRBJ1-2	ASSVTTNYGYT
TRBV7-2	TRBJ2-5	ASSFRYQETQY
TRBV27	TRBJ2-3	ASSFDRMKNTQY
TRBV5-1	TRBJ2-3	ASSLVGREGATDTQY
TRBV28	TRBJ2-7	ASSLLGANYEQY
TRBV20-1	TRBJ2-7	SASTKTYEQY
TRBV5-4	TRBJ1-1	ASSLGQSNTEAF
TRBV7-3	TRBJ2-7	ASSLGGGRGWDEQY
TRBV27	TRBJ1-1	ASMRGIGGNTEAF
TRBV18	TRBJ2-1	ASSPLDGSSYNEQF
TRBV5-5	TRBJ2-7	ASSLYGGAAYEQY
TRBV7-8	TRBJ1-6	ASSSTRGSNSPLH
TRBV5-1	TRBJ2-7	ASSPRQGGTYEQY
TRBV2	TRBJ2-7	ASSVMGARYEQY
TRBV5-1	TRBJ1-2	ASSVQGADYGYT
TRBV9	TRBJ2-7	ASSVYSGTYEQY
TRBV24-1	TRBJ2-3	ATSDSAEYTDTQY
TRBV7-6	TRBJ2-2	ASSPGTGDTGELF
TRBV5-5	TRBJ1-5	ASSSGGGLGQPQH
TRBV28	TRBJ1-4	ASSTTVREKLF
TRBV15	TRBJ1-1	ATSRVGENTEAF
TRBV3-1/TRBV3-2	TRBJ2-1	ASSQDFSYNEQF
TRBV25-1	TRBJ2-7	ASSESGEQY
TRBV6-5	TRBJ2-2	ASSFDWLNTGELF
TRBV5-8	TRBJ1-5	ASSSNRPNQPQH